The 20 T cell receptor beta chains below were found in one sample sequenced in a study of CD8+ T cells in alopecia areata. Extraction of RNA preceded its reverse transcription into cDNA, which served as the sequencing template. The protocol was immunoSEQ multiplex PCR, while the TCRdb copy is restricted to in-frame clones and leaves out a portion. The sample has 85,000 to 110,000 clones; 85% to 90% are singletons. Stated treatment: oral pan-JAK inhibitor, 5-10 mg twice daily. Sample: CD8+ T cells sorted from blood, taken at approximately week 31, from a patient treated with tofacitinib. Receptors were obtained from a human donor with alopecia areata.

V is TRBV29-1 and J is TRBJ1-1; D perhaps matches TRBD1 (5 bases). V was shortened by 3 bases and J by 4 bases, with 12 bases between the two germline ends. In germline, CDR1 is SQVTM, CDR2 ANQGSEA. The CDR3 runs 13 residues. The CDR3 DNA is TGCAGCGTTGATGACCCGGGGGGCACTGAAGCTTTCTTT. The encoded protein is CSVDDPGGTEAFF.

The V gene is TRBV6-5, the J gene TRBJ1-1; D is unresolved. V gave up 0 bases and J gave up 1 base, with 0 bases separating them. Germline CDR1 is MNHEY and CDR2 is SVGAGI. The CDR3 loop spans 12 amino acids. The CDR3 loop is CASSYSNTEAFF. The CDR3 coding sequence is TGTGCCAGCAGTTACTCGAACACTGAAGCTTTCTTT.

The chain is built from TRBV7-9 and TRBJ2-1; D gene ambiguous. Trimming stripped 3 bases from V and 8 bases from J, with 11 bases between. CDR1 and CDR2 (germline): SEHNR, FQNEAQ (reference sequence). The CDR3 sequence is 13 residues long. DNA of the CDR3: TGTGCCAGCAGCTTTGATTACGTGGATGAGCAGTTCTTC. It is translated as CASSFDYVDEQFF. The whole variable domain, filled in from reference TRBV7-9 and TRBJ2-1, reads DTGVSQNPRHKITKRGQNVTFRCDPISEHNRLYWYRQTLGQGPEFLTYFQNEAQLEKSRLLSDRFSAERPKGSFSTLEIQRTEQGDSAMYLCASSFDYVDEQFFGPGTRLTVL.

This clone was recorded only once. The chain is built from TRBV28 and TRBJ2-5, with 9 bases identical to TRBD2. V lost 2 bases and J lost 5; bases outside the gene matches: 6. This CDR3 spans 15 amino acids. Germline V gene sequence: CDR1 MDHEN, CDR2 SYDVKM. The DNA of the CDR3 is TGTGCCAGCAGTTTAAGGGTAGCGGGAGATGAGACCCAGTACTTC. Its protein is CASSLRVAGDETQYF.

This sequence joins TRBV7-8 and TRBJ1-5; 10 positions match TRBD1. The V and J ends lost 0 bases and 4 bases, in that order; junction bases with no gene match: 0. The CDR3 spans 15 residues. CDR1 and CDR2 from the germline V gene are SGHVS and FQNEAQ. In nucleotides, the CDR3 is TGTGCCAGCAGCTTAGCGGGACAGGGGAATCAGCCCCAGCATTTT. As protein: CASSLAGQGNQPQHF.

The V and J genes are TRBV5-1 and TRBJ2-3; no clear D. Trimming stripped 0 bases from V and 0 bases from J, with 5 bases between. This CDR3 is built from 14 residues. CDR1 is SGHRS, CDR2 YFSETQ, per germline. This chain's CDR3 is CASSLGLSTDTQYF. The CDR3 DNA sequence: TGCGCCAGCAGCTTGGGGCTAAGCACAGATACGCAGTATTTT. Looking up the rest from reference TRBV5-1 and TRBJ2-3 gives the full variable domain: KAGVTQTPRYLIKTRGQQVTLSCSPISGHRSVSWYQQTPGQGLQFLFEYFSETQRNKGNFPGRFSGRQFSNSRSEMNVSTLELGDSALYLCASSLGLSTDTQYFGPGTRLTVL.

The chain has TRBV18 and TRBJ2-7; either TRBD1 or TRBD2 may fit D (5 bases each). The CDR3 is 14 residues long. V was cut by 4 bases and J by 2 bases, with 12 bases left in between. Looked up from germline, CDR1 is KGHSH and CDR2 is LQKENI. CDR3: CASSHPGRPYEQYF. Written as DNA, the CDR3 is TGTGCCAGCTCACACCCGGGACGCCCCTACGAGCAGTACTTC.

The CDR3 reads CASSSTGDRDEQYF. In DNA, the CDR3 is TGTGCCAGCAGCTCGACAGGGGATAGGGACGAGCAGTACTTC. The V and J genes are TRBV7-6 and TRBJ2-7; 8 bases are a match to TRBD1. V lost 4 bases to trimming and J lost 5 bases; unmatched junction nucleotides: 7. Germline-derived CDR1 and CDR2 are SGHVS and FNYEAQ. The length of the CDR3 is 14 residues.

This clone is a singleton in its sample. The chain links TRBV29-1 to TRBJ1-2; the D is unclear. This CDR3 spans 13 amino acids. Germline V gives CDR1 SQVTM, CDR2 ANQGSEA. The V end was cut by 5 bases, the J end by 2 bases, with 12 bases between. The CDR3 reads CSVPLRPNYGYTF. The CDR3 DNA reads TGCAGCGTTCCCCTACGGCCAAACTATGGCTACACCTTC.

This chain connects TRBV5-1 to TRBJ2-2; 10 bases are shared with TRBD1. The CDR3 totals 15 residues. Trimming removed 3 bases from V and 6 bases from J; junction bases left unmatched: 5. Germline CDR1 SGHRS, CDR2 YFSETQ. The DNA for the CDR3 is TGCGCCAGCAGCTCGGGACAGGGGTCGCCCGGGGAGCTGTTTTTT. As protein: CASSSGQGSPGELFF.

This rearrangement joins TRBV5-6 to TRBJ2-7, with no clear D. Germline V gives CDR1 SGHDT, CDR2 YYEEEE. This CDR3 spans 11 amino acids. Trimming took 4 bases from V and 1 from J, leaving 3 bases between them. CDR3 nucleotides: TGTGCCAGCAGCGCATCCTACGAGCAGTACTTC. Its protein is CASSASYEQYF.

This chain joins TRBV25-1 and TRBJ2-7; unclear D gene. Germline V gives CDR1 MGHDK, CDR2 SYGVNS. V lost 0 bases, J lost 2 bases, and 2 bases lay in between. The CDR3 consists of 12 residues. CDR3 DNA sequence: TGTGCCAGCAGTGAATATCCCTACGAGCAGTACTTC. It yields the protein CASSEYPYEQYF.

This chain links TRBV29-1 with TRBJ1-5; D remains ambiguous. Trimming pared 4 bases from V and 7 bases from J, leaving 14 bases between. The CDR3 is 13 amino acids. Germline V CDR1 and CDR2: SQVTM, ANQGSEA. This CDR3 is CSVGKEGEQPQHF. The CDR3 coding sequence is TGCAGCGTTGGTAAGGAGGGTGAACAGCCCCAGCATTTT.

V is TRBV5-1 and J is TRBJ1-1; 8 bases fit TRBD1. The CDR3 extends over 13 amino acids. Losses at the gene ends were 2 bases for V and 7 bases for J; bases not matched to a gene: 4. Germline V lookup: CDR1 SGHRS, CDR2 YFSETQ. CDR3 loop: CASSFPGGIEAFF. CDR3 in DNA: TGCGCCAGCAGCTTTCCAGGGGGCATTGAAGCTTTCTTT. Based on the CDR3 plus reference TRBV5-1 and TRBJ1-1, the full variable domain is KAGVTQTPRYLIKTRGQQVTLSCSPISGHRSVSWYQQTPGQGLQFLFEYFSETQRNKGNFPGRFSGRQFSNSRSEMNVSTLELGDSALYLCASSFPGGIEAFFGQGTRLTVV.

CDR3 sequence reads: CASSSGDNYNEQFF. Here the CDR3 DNA reads TGCGCCAGCAGCTCCGGGGACAACTACAATGAGCAGTTCTTC. V gene TRBV5-1 combines with J gene TRBJ2-1; D may be TRBD1 (6 bases). Per germline, CDR1 SGHRS and CDR2 YFSETQ. This CDR3 is 14 amino acids long. V lost 3 bases, J lost 3 bases, and 10 bases lay in between.

This clone has a single count. The chain employs TRBV7-6 and TRBJ1-1; 7 nucleotides agree with TRBD1. Germline CDR1 and CDR2: SGHVS and FNYEAQ. The CDR3 is 17 amino acids. V lost 4 bases and J lost 1; bases outside the gene matches: 12. CDR3 in DNA: TGTGCCAGCAGCTCCCAGACAGGGCTGCGGGAGAACACTGAAGCTTTCTTT. This codes for CASSSQTGLRENTEAFF.

This clone appeared once. CDR3 sequence: CSVEDRDRAGYEQYF. The CDR3 coding sequence is TGCAGCGTTGAAGACCGGGACAGGGCAGGCTACGAGCAGTACTTC. This chain joins TRBV29-1 and TRBJ2-7; 9 nucleotides line up with TRBD1. CDR3 size: 15 residues. In germline, CDR1 is SQVTM, CDR2 ANQGSEA. Germline trimming cut 0 bases from V and 3 bases from J; bases unmatched to any gene: 6.

V usage is TRBV27 and J usage is TRBJ2-7, with D possibly called TRBD1 or TRBD2 (6 bases each). Germline V gives CDR1 MNHEY, CDR2 SMNVEV (reference sequence). Trimming removed 5 bases at V and 2 bases at J, with 16 bases between. CDR3 length: 15 residues. This CDR3 is CASSTPRGRAYEQYF. The CDR3, as DNA: TGTGCCAGCAGTACCCCCCGGGGGCGCGCCTACGAGCAGTACTTC.

This clone came up a few times. V gene TRBV6-5 combines with J gene TRBJ2-3; 10 bases line up with TRBD2. The CDR3 runs 16 residues. Per the germline V gene, CDR1 is MNHEY and CDR2 is SVGAGI. The trim removed 1 base at V and 2 bases at J, leaving 3 bases unmatched. Here the CDR3 DNA reads TGTGCCAGCAGTTACTGGCTAGCGGGAGTCACAGATACGCAGTATTTT. This translates into CASSYWLAGVTDTQYF.

This sequence joins TRBV5-4 and TRBJ2-3, with 7 bases lining up with TRBD2. The CDR3 consists of 17 residues. Trimming removed 1 base from V and 0 bases from J; junction bases left unmatched: 8. Germline CDR1 is SGHNT and CDR2 is YYREEE (reference sequence). CDR3 bases: TGTGCCAGCAGCTTGATCGGGAGGACTCGTAGCACAGATACGCAGTATTTT. It translates to CASSLIGRTRSTDTQYF.